Below are 31 T cell receptor beta chains sequenced from a single sample in a study of CD8+CD57+ T cells in acquired aplastic anemia. Using genomic DNA as the template, TCR beta VDJ and CDR3 profiling was carried out. TCRdb recomputed calls from the reads with MiXCR, one row per CDR3 protein. This sample has 190,000 or so distinct CDR3 sequences; 60% to 65% occur once, and the top ten carry 25% to 30%. The sample consisted of sorted CD4+, CD8+, or CD8+CD57+ T cells (not recorded which) from PBMCs. These receptors came from a human donor in good health.

This clonotype came up once. V and J are TRBV25-1 and TRBJ2-7; 10 bases match TRBD1. Losses at the gene ends were 7 bases for V and 2 bases for J; bases not matched to a gene: 5. From germline, CDR1 is MGHDK and CDR2 SYGVNS. This CDR3 comprises 14 residues. The CDR3 here is CASTPGQGPYEQYF. In DNA, the CDR3 is TGTGCCAGCACCCCGGGACAGGGGCCCTACGAGCAGTACTTC.

This rearrangement joins TRBV7-2 to TRBJ1-3, with D tentatively TRBD1 (5 bases). The CDR3 runs 14 residues. The germline V and J ends were trimmed by 3 bases and 1 base, with 7 bases remaining between them. Germline lookup yields CDR1 SGHTA and CDR2 FQGNSA. For the CDR3, the DNA is TGTGCCAGCAGCTTCGGGGGATCTGGAAACACCATATATTTT. Its protein is CASSFGGSGNTIYF.

Written as DNA, the CDR3 is TGTGCCACCTCGGAGGGGGCAGGGAGGGAGAGGGAGACCCAGTACTTC. This sequence encodes CATSEGAGRERETQYF. This chain uses TRBV24-1 with TRBJ2-5, with D possibly called TRBD1 or TRBD2 (7 bases each). Germline V gene data show CDR1 as KGHDR and CDR2 as SFDVKD. Trimming removed 9 bases at V and 5 bases at J, with 24 bases between. The CDR3 runs to 16 residues.

This clonotype came up once. The genes are TRBV7-2 and TRBJ2-7, with 8 bases matching TRBD1. The CDR3 covers 15 residues. The trim removed 4 bases at V and 3 bases at J, leaving 8 bases unmatched. Germline CDR1 SGHTA, CDR2 FQGNSA. The CDR3 DNA is TGTGCCAGCAGCTCGATAGGACAGGGAATCTACGAGCAGTACTTC. Translated, it gives CASSSIGQGIYEQYF.

The rearrangement uses TRBV7-2 and TRBJ2-7; 7 bases fit TRBD1. The V gene end was trimmed by 1 base and the J gene end by 7 bases; junction bases not matched to a gene: 10. The germline V gene has CDR1 SGHTA and CDR2 FQGNSA. The CDR3 is 15 amino acids. The CDR3 DNA sequence: TGTGCCAGCAGCTTAGATCTCAGGACAGGCGTTGAGCAGTACTTC. Protein: CASSLDLRTGVEQYF.

J is TRBJ2-3 and V is TRBV7-3, with TRBD2 identical over 12 bases. V lost 6 bases to trimming and J lost 4 bases; unmatched junction nucleotides: 2. CDR3 length equals 14 residues. Germline assignment: CDR1 SGHTA and CDR2 FQGTGA. Here the CDR3 reads CASSLAGGADTQYF. Here the CDR3 DNA reads TGTGCCAGCAGTCTAGCGGGAGGGGCAGATACGCAGTATTTT.

The gene calls are TRBV9 and TRBJ2-2, with TRBD2 identical over 10 bases. V dropped 3 bases and J dropped 2; count of bases not matched to a gene: 4. Germline-derived CDR1 and CDR2 are SGDLS and YYNGEE. This CDR3 spans 16 amino acids. CDR3 region: CASSGAGGPNTGELFF. CDR3 nucleotide sequence: TGTGCCAGCAGCGGAGCGGGGGGGCCTAACACCGGGGAGCTGTTTTTT. The full variable domain, its missing parts supplied by reference TRBV9 and TRBJ2-2, is DSGVTQTPKHLITATGQRVTLRCSPRSGDLSVYWYQQSLDQGLQFLIQYYNGEERAKGNILERFSAQQFPDLHSELNLSSLELGDSALYFCASSGAGGPNTGELFFGEGSRLTVL.

This clonotype appeared many times. This sequence joins TRBV5-5 and TRBJ1-2; TRBD1 aligns across 10 bases. The ends lost 2 bases at V and 5 bases at J; junction bases unmatched: 3. CDR3 length: 14 residues. In germline, CDR1 is SGHKS, CDR2 YYEKEE (reference sequence). The CDR3 nucleotides are TGTGCCAGCAGCTTCGGGACAGGGGATTATGGCTACACCTTC. Protein product: CASSFGTGDYGYTF.

The chain employs TRBV20-1 and TRBJ2-1, with a tentative D call TRBD2 (5 bases). Trimming left V 1 base short and J 6 bases short, with 10 bases between. The CDR3 sequence is 13 residues long. The V gene's germline CDR1 is DFQATT and CDR2 SNEGSKA (reference sequence). CDR3 DNA sequence: TGCAGTGCTAGAGTTCCACTAGTCAATGAGCAGTTCTTC. The encoded protein is CSARVPLVNEQFF.

The gene calls are TRBV4-1 and TRBJ2-1; D unresolved. The CDR3 covers 14 residues. V was clipped by 6 bases and J by 0 bases, with 9 bases between them. Germline V lookup: CDR1 MGHRA, CDR2 YSYEKL. CDR3 DNA: TGCGCCAGCAGGGCTCGAAGCTCCTACAATGAGCAGTTCTTC. Translation gives CASRARSSYNEQFF.

J is TRBJ2-5 and V is TRBV20-1, with 13 bases aligning to TRBD2. Germline trimming cut 5 bases from V and 3 bases from J; bases unmatched to any gene: 3. Germline CDR1 is DFQATT and CDR2 is SNEGSKA (reference sequence). CDR3 size: 14 residues. CDR3 protein: CSASGLAGEETQYF. DNA of the CDR3: TGCAGTGCTTCCGGACTAGCGGGGGAAGAGACCCAGTACTTC.

This clonotype was seen once. For the CDR3, the DNA is TGCGCCAGCAGTGAGCAGGGAACCTTCACCGGGGAGCTGTTTTTT. Translated: CASSEQGTFTGELFF. V gene TRBV10-1 combines with J gene TRBJ2-2; D might be TRBD1 (5 bases). Germline CDR1 WNHNN, CDR2 SYGVQD (reference sequence). Trimming shortened V by 2 bases and J by 4 bases, and 11 bases separated the two germline ends. The CDR3 loop spans 15 amino acids.

The chain links TRBV7-9 to TRBJ1-3; D gene ambiguous. Germline values: CDR1 SEHNR, CDR2 FQNEAQ (reference sequence). Trimming removed 5 bases from V and 0 bases from J, with 23 bases in between. The CDR3 has 19 amino acids. The DNA for the CDR3 is TGTGCCAGCAGCCCGGGTGTATTCGGCGAGCAGTACTCTGGAAACACCATATATTTT. Translating gives CASSPGVFGEQYSGNTIYF.

The chain's CDR3 is CASSLGGFRVSEAFF. The DNA of the CDR3 is TGTGCCAGCAGCTTGGGGGGGTTTCGTGTCAGTGAAGCTTTCTTT. J is TRBJ1-1 and V is TRBV5-4, with D possibly matching TRBD1 (5 bases). CDR1 SGHNT and CDR2 YYREEE come from the germline V gene (reference sequence). Trimming took off 0 bases at V and 7 bases at J, with 16 bases between the two ends. The CDR3 totals 15 residues. Looking up the rest from reference TRBV5-4 and TRBJ1-1 gives the full variable domain: ETGVTQSPTHLIKTRGQQVTLRCSSQSGHNTVSWYQQALGQGPQFIFQYYREEENGRGNFPPRFSGLQFPNYSSELNVNALELDDSALYLCASSLGGFRVSEAFFGQGTRLTVV.

Details on this clonotype: A junction boundary mismatches the germline segment, possibly from a read error. The genes are TRBV7-3 and TRBJ1-1; a weak D match, TRBD1 (5 bases). CDR1 is SGHTA, CDR2 FQGTGA, per germline. This CDR3 has 15 residues. The CDR3 spells CASSPQTGSGTEAFF. In DNA form, the CDR3 reads TGTGCAAGCAGCCCACAAACAGGTAGTGGGACTGAAGCTTTCTTT. The whole variable domain, filled in from reference TRBV7-3 and TRBJ1-1, reads GAGVSQTPSNKVTEKGKYVELRCDPISGHTALYWYRQSLGQGPEFLIYFQGTGAADDSGLPNDRFFAVRPEGSVSTLKIQRTERGDSAVYLCASSPQTGSGTEAFFGQGTRLTVV.

This chain links TRBV9 with TRBJ1-2; D gene uncertain. The CDR3 extends over 12 amino acids. Trimming pared 4 bases from V and 8 bases from J, leaving 12 bases between. Germline V gene lookup returns CDR1 SGDLS and CDR2 YYNGEE. The CDR3 nucleotides are TGTGCCAGCAGCTTTAGGGAATCAGGCTACACCTTC. Encoded protein: CASSFRESGYTF.

This clonotype has a count of ten or more. This chain links TRBV7-8 with TRBJ2-2; D remains unclear. The CDR3 covers 11 residues. The V gene's germline CDR1 is SGHVS and CDR2 FQNEAQ. The ends were cut back, 4 bases at V and 6 bases at J, with 3 bases in the middle. The DNA of the CDR3 is TGTGCCAGCAGCTCTTCCGGGGAGCTGTTTTTT. It yields the protein CASSSSGELFF.

The chain joins TRBV20-1 to TRBJ1-2; D is uncertain. Germline-derived CDR1 and CDR2 are DFQATT and SNEGSKA (reference sequence). With 0 bases removed from V and 2 bases from J, the gap between germline ends came to 13 bases. The CDR3 sequence is 15 residues long. The CDR3: CSARDSGRLNYGYTF. As DNA, the CDR3 is TGCAGTGCTAGAGACTCCGGCCGACTAAACTATGGCTACACCTTC.

This rearrangement joins TRBV9 to TRBJ2-7, with D perhaps matching TRBD1 (6 bases). The length of the CDR3 is 13 residues. From germline, CDR1 is SGDLS and CDR2 YYNGEE. Trimming left V 5 bases short and J 2 bases short, with 11 bases between. CDR3 protein: CASSGQPPYEQYF. The DNA of the CDR3 is TGTGCCAGCAGTGGACAGCCCCCCTACGAGCAGTACTTC.

This clonotype was counted only a few times. The junction and the germline gene differ at one end; a read error may be behind it. In DNA, the CDR3 is TGTGCCAGCAGTCCAGGCCCAGGACGGGACCTCTTC. This codes for CASSPGPGRDLF. The J gene is TRBJ2-7, the V gene TRBV6-5; D may be TRBD1 or TRBD2 (5 bases each). The CDR3 runs to 12 residues. Germline CDR1 and CDR2: MNHEY and SVGAGI.

The chain is built from TRBV7-9 and TRBJ2-7, with D possibly being TRBD1 or TRBD2 (9 bases each). The CDR3 totals 18 residues. The germline CDR1 and CDR2 sequences are SEHNR and FQNEAQ (reference sequence). Trimming cost V 6 bases and J 6 bases, with 30 bases left between them. The chain's CDR3 is CASSYSGGGGQGNPEQYF. Written as DNA, the CDR3 is TGTGCCAGCAGTTACTCAGGCGGGGGGGGACAGGGTAATCCCGAGCAGTACTTC.

Concerning this clonotype: The germline gene is not matched at one end of the junction; a read error may be the cause. The gene calls are TRBV20-1 and TRBJ2-7; TRBD2 aligns across 13 bases. CDR1 and CDR2 from the germline V gene are DFQATT and SNEGSKA (reference sequence). The CDR3 extends over 14 amino acids. In nucleotides, the CDR3 is TGTAGTGCTAGACTAGCGGGGGGAACCAGCGAGCGGTACTTC. It encodes CSARLAGGTSERYF.

In its sample, this clonotype was seen many times. V gene TRBV6-2 or TRBV6-3 combines with J gene TRBJ2-5, with D unresolved. There are 13 residues in the CDR3. CDR1 and CDR2 from the germline V gene are MNHEY and SVGEGT. Deletions cut 2 bases from V and 8 bases from J, with 12 bases between. CDR3 sequence: CASSYRVIDTQYF. The CDR3 coding sequence is TGTGCCAGCAGTTACCGGGTGATTGACACCCAGTACTTC.

This clonotype was seen only a few times. The chain recombines TRBV27 with TRBJ2-2; D uncertain. The CDR3 spans 16 residues. The V end was cut by 1 base, the J end by 3 bases, with 12 bases between. Germline V gene lookup returns CDR1 MNHEY and CDR2 SMNVEV (reference sequence). CDR3 sequence reads: CASSLWPRGDTGELFF. CDR3 DNA sequence: TGTGCCAGCAGTTTATGGCCGCGCGGCGACACCGGGGAGCTGTTTTTT.

This clonotype was counted at least ten times. V and J are TRBV7-6 and TRBJ2-3; 9 nucleotides agree with TRBD1. The ends lost 3 bases at V and 0 bases at J; junction bases unmatched: 7. Germline values: CDR1 SGHVS, CDR2 FNYEAQ. The CDR3 contains 17 residues. CDR3 sequence (DNA): TGTGCCAGCAGCTTCCCTCTACAGGGGGCTAGCACAGATACGCAGTATTTT. It translates to CASSFPLQGASTDTQYF.

The chain uses TRBV6-6 and TRBJ2-5; D is perhaps TRBD2 (7 bases). In germline, CDR1 is MNHNY, CDR2 SVGAGI (reference sequence). CDR3 size: 15 residues. V lost 7 bases and J 4 bases, leaving 19 bases between the germline ends. CDR3 sequence (DNA): TGTGCCAGCAAACGGGGGGCATGGGGTGGAGAGACCCAGTACTTC. Its translation is CASKRGAWGGETQYF.

This clonotype showed up many times. This CDR3 reads CASSESRGEYEQYF. CDR3 bases: TGTGCCAGCAGTGAATCCAGGGGGGAGTACGAGCAGTACTTC. The rearrangement joins TRBV25-1 to TRBJ2-7; D is perhaps TRBD1 (7 bases). Per the germline V gene, CDR1 is MGHDK and CDR2 is SYGVNS. This CDR3 is built from 14 residues. Deletions cut 1 base from V and 4 bases from J, with 11 bases between.

V gene TRBV7-3 combines with J gene TRBJ2-7; TRBD1 aligns across 11 bases. With V trimmed by 9 bases and J by 5 bases, 6 bases remained unmatched. The CDR3 is 13 amino acids. Germline V gene sequence: CDR1 SGHTA, CDR2 FQGTGA. CDR3 in amino acids: CASGTGGSDEQYF. CDR3 sequence (DNA): TGTGCCAGTGGGACAGGGGGTTCGGACGAGCAGTACTTC. Full variable domain (rest looked up from reference TRBV7-3 and TRBJ2-7): GAGVSQTPSNKVTEKGKYVELRCDPISGHTALYWYRQSLGQGPEFLIYFQGTGAADDSGLPNDRFFAVRPEGSVSTLKIQRTERGDSAVYLCASGTGGSDEQYFGPGTRLTVT.

This clonotype was counted a few times. The chain couples TRBV7-6 to TRBJ2-7, with unresolved D. The CDR3 totals 14 residues. From germline, CDR1 is SGHVS and CDR2 FNYEAQ. V dropped 5 bases and J dropped 1 base, with 12 bases sitting between them. The CDR3 sequence: CASSATRISYEQYF. DNA of the CDR3: TGTGCCAGCAGCGCGACCAGGATTTCCTACGAGCAGTACTTC.

The rearrangement joins TRBV9 to TRBJ2-5; 8 bases line up with TRBD1. V was pared by 3 bases and J by 8 bases, with 9 bases of the junction left unmatched. This CDR3 has 14 residues. CDR1 SGDLS and CDR2 YYNGEE come from the germline V gene. The chain's CDR3 is CASSARSDRDTQYF. The CDR3 DNA sequence: TGTGCCAGCAGCGCTAGATCGGACAGGGATACCCAGTACTTC.

This clonotype was counted a few times. The chain links TRBV2 to TRBJ2-7; tentative D call: TRBD1 (5 bases). CDR1 and CDR2 from the germline V gene are SNHLY and FYNNEI. This CDR3 has 17 amino acids. Trimming removed 2 bases at V and 3 bases at J, with 20 bases between. Here the CDR3 reads CASSERVKQANFYEQYF. CDR3 sequence (DNA): TGTGCCAGCAGTGAACGGGTGAAACAGGCGAACTTCTACGAGCAGTACTTC.